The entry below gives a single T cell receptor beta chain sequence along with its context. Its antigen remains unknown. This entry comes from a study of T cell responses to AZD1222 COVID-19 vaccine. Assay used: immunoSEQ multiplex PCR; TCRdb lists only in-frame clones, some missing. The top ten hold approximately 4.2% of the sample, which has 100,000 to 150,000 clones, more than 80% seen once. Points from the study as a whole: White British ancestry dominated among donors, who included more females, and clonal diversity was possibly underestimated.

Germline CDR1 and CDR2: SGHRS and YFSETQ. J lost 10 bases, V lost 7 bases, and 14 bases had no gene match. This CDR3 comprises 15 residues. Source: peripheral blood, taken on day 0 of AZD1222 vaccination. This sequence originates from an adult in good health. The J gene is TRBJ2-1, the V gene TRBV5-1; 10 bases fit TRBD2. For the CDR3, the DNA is TGCGCCAGCGGACATGAGCTAGCGGGAGAGCGCGAGCAGTTCTTC. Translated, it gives CASGHELAGEREQFF.